This T cell receptor (beta chain) was obtained from a study of PD-L1 blockade in urothelial cancer. Sample time point: peripheral blood 6 weeks after treatment start. Some clones are missing from TCRdb's copy, which holds only in-frame ones; the method was immunoSEQ multiplex PCR. The sample yields about 45,000 clones, around 80% seen once. The V gene end was trimmed by 3 bases and the J gene end by 5 bases; junction bases not matched to a gene: 10. CDR1 is MNHEY and CDR2 is SMNVEV in the germline V gene (reference sequence). The CDR3 runs 16 residues. The chain is built from TRBV27 and TRBJ2-1; TRBD1 aligns across 7 bases. The origin of this receptor is a man aged 55 to 70 with urothelial cancer. The source material was PBMCs, sampled around atezolizumab (anti-PD-L1) treatment. The CDR3 loop reads CASSFFKGQSDNEQFF. DNA of the CDR3: TGTGCCAGCAGTTTCTTCAAGGGACAGTCGGACAATGAGCAGTTCTTC.